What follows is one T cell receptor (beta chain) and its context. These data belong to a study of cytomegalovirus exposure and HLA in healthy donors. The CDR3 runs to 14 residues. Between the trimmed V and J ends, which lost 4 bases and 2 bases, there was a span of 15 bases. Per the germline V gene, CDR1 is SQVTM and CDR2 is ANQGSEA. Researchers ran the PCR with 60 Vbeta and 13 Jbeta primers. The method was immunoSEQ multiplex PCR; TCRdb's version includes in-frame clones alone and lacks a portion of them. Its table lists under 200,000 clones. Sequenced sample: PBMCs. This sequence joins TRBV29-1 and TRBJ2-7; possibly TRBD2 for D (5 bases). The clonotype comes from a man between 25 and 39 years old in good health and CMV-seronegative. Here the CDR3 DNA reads TGCAGCGTTGTAAAATCTCTGGAGGCCTACGAGCAGTACTTC. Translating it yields CSVVKSLEAYEQYF.